This T cell receptor (beta chain) comes out of a study of blood T cell repertoires in COVID-19. With V trimmed by 7 bases and J by 4 bases, 12 bases remained unmatched. The CDR3 is 16 residues long. The V gene's germline CDR1 is SGHRS and CDR2 YFSETQ. Libraries were prepared by immunoSEQ multiplex PCR; TCRdb keeps only in-frame clonotypes and omits some of them. The sample consists of approximately 300,000 clones, 75% to 90% of them appearing once. The clonotype was recovered from a man aged 60 to 69 who had recovered from COVID-19. The sequenced sample was PBMCs or T cells enriched from blood (not recorded which). The rearrangement links TRBV5-1 to TRBJ2-5, with 11 positions matching TRBD2. CDR3 region: CASRRDSGRALETQYF. In DNA form, the CDR3 reads TGCGCCAGCCGCCGGGATAGCGGGAGGGCCTTAGAGACCCAGTACTTC.